This T cell receptor (beta chain) was found in a study of T cell repertoires in ileal Crohn's disease. Findings of the study overall: Postoperative endoscopy occurred within one year, median around 6.6 months. Every patient over 26.8% clonality showed endoscopic recurrence.

Per sample, roughly 0.45 micrograms of biopsy DNA were TCRB immunosequenced. Sequencing was performed with immunoSEQ multiplex PCR; in TCRdb, only in-frame clones are kept and a portion is missing. The sample consists of 13,000 or so clones, 60% to 80% of them appearing once. Germline assignment: CDR1 GTSNPN and CDR2 SVGIG (reference sequence). V shed 4 bases and J 3 bases; nucleotides not matched to a gene: 5. This CDR3 has 14 amino acids. On this clone: Its specificity is not known.

Time point meaning: neoterminal ileum biopsy at postoperative endoscopy, about 6 months after surgery. Eligibility required adulthood, ileal or ileocolonic Crohn's disease and indicated ileocolonic resection. This chain links TRBV30 with TRBJ2-7, with 11 nucleotides matching TRBD1. Sequenced input: ileal tissue. This sequence was found in an adult with Crohn's disease. The DNA of the CDR3 is TGTGCCTGGACACGGGGACAGGGGGTCTACGAGCAGTACTTC. This translates into CAWTRGQGVYEQYF. The variable domain in full, with the rest retrieved from reference TRBV30 and TRBJ2-7, is SQTIHQWPATLVQPVGSPLSLECTVEGTSNPNLYWYRQAAGRGLQLLFYSVGIGQISSEVPQNLSASRPQDRQFILSSKKLLLSDSGFYLCAWTRGQGVYEQYFGPGTRLTVT.